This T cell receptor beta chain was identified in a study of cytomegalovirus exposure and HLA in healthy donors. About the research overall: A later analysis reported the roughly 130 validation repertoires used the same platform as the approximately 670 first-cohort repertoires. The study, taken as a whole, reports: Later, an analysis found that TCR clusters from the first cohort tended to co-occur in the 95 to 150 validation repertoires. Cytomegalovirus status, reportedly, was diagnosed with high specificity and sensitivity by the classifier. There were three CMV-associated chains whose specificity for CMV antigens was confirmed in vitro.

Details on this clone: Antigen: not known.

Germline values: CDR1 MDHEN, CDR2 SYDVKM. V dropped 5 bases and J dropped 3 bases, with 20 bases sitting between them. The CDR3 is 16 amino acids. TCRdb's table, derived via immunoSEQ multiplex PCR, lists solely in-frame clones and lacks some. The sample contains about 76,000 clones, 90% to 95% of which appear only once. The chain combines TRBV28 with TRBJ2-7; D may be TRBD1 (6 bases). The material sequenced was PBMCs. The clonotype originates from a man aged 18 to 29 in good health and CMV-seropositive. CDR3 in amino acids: CASSPLGTGQYYEQYF. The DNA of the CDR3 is TGTGCCAGCAGTCCTTTAGGTACAGGGCAATACTACGAGCAGTACTTC.